Below, one T cell receptor beta chain is given with its context. Its cognate antigen is unknown. The data were obtained in a study of cytomegalovirus exposure and HLA in healthy donors. General study results and limits: In a later analysis, at a false discovery rate of 0.05, 15,000 to 20,000 TCR beta sequences were associated with HLA alleles. Evidence from a later analysis indicated that most CMV-associated TCR beta chains looked HLA-restricted. In an earlier analysis, most TCR beta V segments were productive about 90% or about 30% of the time.

The PCR used 60 Vbeta and 13 Jbeta primers. Assay: immunoSEQ multiplex PCR; the TCRdb copy retains only in-frame clones and omits some. Altogether fewer than 250,000 clones are present, about 80% being singletons, with the ten largest covering 1.5% to 2%. V was shortened by 0 bases and J by 4 bases, with 8 bases between the two germline ends. CDR1 SGDLS and CDR2 YYNGEE come from the germline V gene. This CDR3 comprises 13 residues. The chain carries TRBV9 and TRBJ2-7; tentative D call: TRBD2 (6 bases). The sequenced sample consisted of PBMCs. The receptor was derived from a male donor in good health and CMV-seronegative. CDR3 sequence (DNA): TGTGCCAGCAGCGTAGATGCGGGATACGAGCAGTACTTC. Protein product: CASSVDAGYEQYF.